These 8 T cell receptor beta chains originate from one sample sequenced in a study of blood T cell repertoires in COVID-19. The method was immunoSEQ multiplex PCR; TCRdb's version includes in-frame clones alone and lacks a portion of them. The table lists some 31,000 clones, 65% to 90% of them singletons. Sequencing was carried out using peripheral blood. The receptors originated from a woman aged 55-70 years with active COVID-19.

V is TRBV19 and J is TRBJ2-7; a weak D match, TRBD1 (7 bases). The V and J ends lost 5 bases and 2 bases respectively, with 10 bases between them. Germline loops: CDR1 LNHDA, CDR2 SQIVND (reference sequence). This CDR3 comprises 13 residues. The CDR3 loop is CASSSGGTYEQYF. The CDR3 region has the DNA TGTGCCAGTAGTTCAGGGGGGACCTACGAGCAGTACTTC.

This sequence joins TRBV28 and TRBJ1-1, with 12 positions matching TRBD1. Trimming took 6 bases from V and 7 from J; bases not matched to a gene: 9. This CDR3 has 15 residues. The germline CDR1 and CDR2 sequences are MDHEN and SYDVKM. The CDR3, as DNA: TGTGCCAGCAGGGGTGGGACAGGGGGCGGAATTGAAGCTTTCTTT. Translated: CASRGGTGGGIEAFF. Combining the CDR3 with reference TRBV28 and TRBJ1-1 gives the whole variable domain DVKVTQSSRYLVKRTGEKVFLECVQDMDHENMFWYRQDPGLGLRLIYFSYDVKMKEKGDIPEGYSVSREKKERFSLILESASTNQTSMYLCASRGGTGGGIEAFFGQGTRLTVV.

The gene calls are TRBV5-4 and TRBJ2-5; 15 nucleotides match TRBD2. V lost 0 bases to trimming and J lost 6 bases; unmatched junction nucleotides: 3. CDR1 and CDR2 (germline): SGHNT, YYREEE (reference sequence). The CDR3 runs 16 residues. The CDR3 DNA sequence: TGTGCCAGCAGCTTGGGCGGGACTAGCGGGGGGCAGACCCAGTACTTC. Encoded protein: CASSLGGTSGGQTQYF.

The genes are TRBV6-5 and TRBJ1-2, with 8 bases aligning to TRBD1. This CDR3 spans 15 amino acids. CDR1 and CDR2 from the germline V gene are MNHEY and SVGAGI. V dropped 5 bases and J dropped 3; count of bases not matched to a gene: 8. CDR3 protein: CASSNQRTGYYGYTF. The CDR3 bases are TGTGCCAGCAGTAATCAGCGGACAGGGTACTATGGCTACACCTTC.

The chain uses TRBV7-3 and TRBJ2-2, with D maybe TRBD1 (6 bases). Germline loops: CDR1 SGHTA, CDR2 FQGTGA. The length of the CDR3 is 15 residues. V lost 6 bases to trimming and J lost 0 bases, with 11 bases between them. CDR3 sequence: CASSSTGANTGELFF. The CDR3 DNA reads as TGTGCCAGCAGTTCGACAGGTGCGAACACCGGGGAGCTGTTTTTT.

The chain links TRBV7-8 to TRBJ2-3; 12 bases are a match to TRBD2. J was trimmed by 2 bases and V by 2 bases; bases with no gene match: 5. Germline V CDR1 and CDR2: SGHVS, FQNEAQ. CDR3 size: 17 residues. The CDR3 protein is CASSLRTSGTHTDTQYF. The CDR3 DNA is TGTGCCAGCAGCTTAAGGACTAGCGGGACCCACACAGATACGCAGTATTTT.

This chain uses TRBV28 with TRBJ1-5; D might be TRBD1 (6 bases). Trimming took 5 bases from V and 0 from J, leaving 17 bases between them. CDR1 and CDR2 (germline): MDHEN, SYDVKM. The CDR3 contains 17 residues. CDR3: CASSKQGGGYSNQPQHF. The CDR3 DNA reads TGTGCCAGCAGTAAACAGGGAGGGGGATATAGCAATCAGCCCCAGCATTTT.

This chain links TRBV2 with TRBJ2-3; 7 nucleotides line up with TRBD2. The length of the CDR3 is 19 residues. Germline V gives CDR1 SNHLY, CDR2 FYNNEI. After removal of 3 bases from V and 2 bases from J, the junction contained 17 bases not matched to a gene. The CDR3, as DNA: TGTGCCAGCAGTGATCCGACGGCTAGAAGCGGGGAGGACACAGATACGCAGTATTTT. It encodes CASSDPTARSGEDTDTQYF.